Presented here are 30 T cell receptor beta chains from one specimen sequenced in a study of identical twins (dated by TCRdb to about 2016). The library came from 5' RACE. For sequencing, an Illumina HiSeq 2000 was employed. TCRdb passed the public sequencing reads through fastp at Q25 and MiXCR, retaining productive beta sequences. Identical CDR3 proteins give one entry, which carries the most common genes and DNA. The sample includes some 330,000 distinct CDR3 sequences, with 9% observed a single time. The ten most abundant clones make up roughly 9% of the sample. Sequenced input: naive T cells sorted from blood. The intended sense of this specimen's cell subset or site label: cells isolated with a human naive T-cell isolation kit. The receptor set was obtained from a woman between 45 and 65 years old in good health.

CDR3: CASSQDLEKEAFF. In DNA, the CDR3 is TGCGCCAGCAGCCAAGATCTAGAAAAGGAAGCTTTCTTT. The chain has TRBV4-1 and TRBJ1-1; D is unclear. V was trimmed by 0 bases and J by 8 bases, leaving 10 bases between them. This CDR3 contains 13 residues. Germline V gene lookup returns CDR1 MGHRA and CDR2 YSYEKL.

The rearrangement links TRBV6-1 to TRBJ1-2; maybe TRBD1 (5 bases). Germline values: CDR1 MNHNS, CDR2 SASEGT. With 6 bases removed from V and 7 bases from J, the gap between germline ends came to 18 bases. CDR3 length equals 14 residues. As DNA, the CDR3 is TGTGCCAGCAGGGGACCAGACAGTCTGGCTGGCTACACCTTC. Translation: CASRGPDSLAGYTF.

This clonotype was observed a handful of times. The J gene is TRBJ2-5, the V gene TRBV3-1; 12 bases are shared with TRBD2. After removal of 0 bases from V and 6 bases from J, the junction contained 2 bases not matched to a gene. Germline lookup yields CDR1 LGHDT and CDR2 YNNKEL (reference sequence). The CDR3 has 15 residues. CDR3 loop: CASSQDTSGRQTQYF. The DNA for the CDR3 is TGTGCCAGCAGCCAAGATACTAGCGGGAGGCAGACCCAGTACTTC.

This clonotype was seen at least ten times. The chain is built from TRBV7-9 and TRBJ2-7; D is uncertain. The CDR3 consists of 14 residues. The germline CDR1 and CDR2 sequences are SEHNR and FQNEAQ (reference sequence). The V gene lost 4 bases and the J gene lost 0 bases, with 10 bases spanning the gap. The chain's CDR3 is CASSSTRDSYEQYV. In DNA, the CDR3 is TGTGCCAGCAGCTCTACAAGGGACTCCTACGAGCAGTACGTC.

In this sample, this clonotype turned up a few times. The chain joins TRBV18 to TRBJ2-2, with 8 bases fitting TRBD1. The V and J ends lost 2 bases and 6 bases, in that order; junction bases with no gene match: 14. Germline CDR1 KGHSH, CDR2 LQKENI. The CDR3 spans 18 residues. The CDR3, as DNA: TGTGCCAGCTCACCAAACGAATTCGGACAGGGAGGTCCCGGGGAGCTGTTTTTT. Its protein is CASSPNEFGQGGPGELFF.

The chain has TRBV6-6 and TRBJ2-7; D gene ambiguous. Germline V gene sequence: CDR1 MNHNY, CDR2 SVGAGI (reference sequence). The CDR3 is made up of 15 amino acids. V was cut by 5 bases and J by 2 bases, with 16 bases left in between. CDR3 sequence reads: CASSPHGDRAYEQYF. The CDR3 DNA reads as TGTGCCAGCAGTCCACACGGCGACCGAGCCTACGAGCAGTACTTC.

This rearrangement joins TRBV11-3 to TRBJ2-3; TRBD2 matches at 7 bases. Germline loops: CDR1 SGHNT, CDR2 YENEEA. Germline trimming cut 4 bases from V and 2 bases from J; bases unmatched to any gene: 12. This CDR3 spans 17 amino acids. The CDR3 is CASSSSRSGRYTDTQYF. CDR3 bases: TGTGCCAGCAGCTCATCCCGTAGCGGGCGGTACACAGATACGCAGTATTTT.

In its sample, this clonotype was seen a few times. The J gene is TRBJ2-7, the V gene TRBV19; D might be TRBD2 (6 bases). This CDR3 has 15 amino acids. Deletions cut 5 bases from V and 0 bases from J, with 14 bases between. Germline V gene sequence: CDR1 LNHDA, CDR2 SQIVND (reference sequence). This CDR3 is CASSSRDWGSYEQYF. The CDR3 region has the DNA TGTGCCAGTAGTTCCCGGGACTGGGGCTCCTACGAGCAGTACTTC.

This clonotype has more than one count but fewer than ten. This CDR3 reads CASSLASTSTDTQYF. The CDR3 DNA reads TGCGCCAGCAGCTTGGCCAGTACTAGCACAGATACGCAGTATTTT. V is TRBV5-1 and J is TRBJ2-3; D is unclear. The V end lost 0 bases, the J end lost 0 bases, and 8 bases lay between the germline ends. Germline V CDR1 and CDR2: SGHRS, YFSETQ. CDR3 size: 15 residues.

This clonotype was detected a few times. The CDR3 DNA reads as TGCGCCAGCAGTCGTTGGGGCACAGATACGCAGTATTTT. Protein: CASSRWGTDTQYF. V is TRBV5-1 and J is TRBJ2-3; D remains ambiguous. V was cut by 5 bases and J by 1 base, with 8 bases left in between. The CDR3 has 13 residues. CDR1 is SGHRS and CDR2 is YFSETQ in the germline V gene.

The genes are TRBV12-3 or TRBV12-4 and TRBJ2-3; D not resolved. Trimming took off 5 bases at V and 3 bases at J, with 12 bases between the two ends. This CDR3 has 14 residues. CDR3 DNA sequence: TGTGCCAGCAGTCCATTAGGGCCGACAGATACGCAGTATTTT. It yields the protein CASSPLGPTDTQYF.

This clonotype was observed a handful of times. The chain joins TRBV20-1 to TRBJ2-3; D remains unclear. CDR1 is DFQATT, CDR2 SNEGSKA, per germline (reference sequence). The CDR3 contains 13 residues. V lost 1 base and J lost 8, with 13 bases in between. Here the CDR3 DNA reads TGCAGTGCTAGAGGTTTCCCGGAGAGTACGCAGTATTTT. This sequence encodes CSARGFPESTQYF.

This chain joins TRBV15 and TRBJ2-3; D unresolved. The germline V and J ends were trimmed by 3 bases and 5 bases, with 9 bases remaining between them. The CDR3 runs 13 residues. Germline CDR1 reads LNHNV; CDR2 reads YYDKDF (reference sequence). Here the CDR3 DNA reads TGTGCCACCAGCAGGGAGTCGTTAGATACGCAGTATTTT. It yields the protein CATSRESLDTQYF.

This clonotype has a count of ten or more. The chain employs TRBV9 and TRBJ2-1; D might be TRBD1 or TRBD2, each matching 5 bases. Germline loops: CDR1 SGDLS, CDR2 YYNGEE. Deletions cut 3 bases from V and 8 bases from J, with 18 bases between. The CDR3 is 15 amino acids. The CDR3 region has the DNA TGTGCCAGCAGCGAAACGAGGGGTGGAACCGATGAGCAGTTCTTC. This translates into CASSETRGGTDEQFF.

The CDR3 spells CASSLNWWDEKLFF. In DNA form, the CDR3 reads TGCGCCAGCAGCTTGAATTGGTGGGATGAAAAACTGTTTTTT. V usage is TRBV5-1 and J usage is TRBJ1-4; D call uncertain. CDR3 length: 14 residues. Germline assignment: CDR1 SGHRS and CDR2 YFSETQ. The V and J ends lost 1 base and 6 bases respectively, with 10 bases between them.

This clonotype was detected ten times or more. The chain joins TRBV29-1 to TRBJ2-7; possibly TRBD1 for D (5 bases). The CDR3 totals 15 residues. Trimming shortened V by 3 bases and J by 3 bases, and 18 bases separated the two germline ends. CDR1 SQVTM and CDR2 ANQGSEA come from the germline V gene. CDR3 in amino acids: CSVEEQADSSYEQYF. CDR3 DNA: TGCAGCGTTGAGGAACAGGCCGACTCCAGCTACGAGCAGTACTTC.

This clonotype was observed at least ten times. The chain couples TRBV30 to TRBJ2-1; no clear D. V shed 0 bases and J shed 12 bases, with 15 bases lying between them. This CDR3 region has 13 residues. Germline CDR1 GTSNPN, CDR2 SVGIG (reference sequence). The CDR3: CAWSVARSQGQFF. CDR3 DNA: TGTGCCTGGAGTGTAGCTAGGTCCCAAGGGCAGTTCTTC.

The chain carries TRBV29-1 and TRBJ2-3; 10 bases agree with TRBD1. The junction had 5 bases not matched to a gene; V was cut back by 7 bases and J by 4 bases. The CDR3 totals 13 residues. The V gene's germline CDR1 is SQVTM and CDR2 ANQGSEA. In DNA form, the CDR3 reads TGCAGCGCTGACAGGGGGCGGCCAGATACGCAGTATTTT. Its translation is CSADRGRPDTQYF.

The V and J genes are TRBV6-4 and TRBJ2-3; D remains unclear. CDR3 size: 14 residues. Trimming took 2 bases from V and 1 from J, leaving 7 bases between them. Per germline, CDR1 MRHNA and CDR2 SNTAGT. The CDR3 nucleotides read TGTGCCAGCAGTGACGGCCCGCGCACAGATACGCAGTATTTT. This encodes CASSDGPRTDTQYF.

This clonotype has a count of ten or more. CDR3 sequence: CASNLLGQGSPLHF. In DNA form, the CDR3 reads TGCGCCAGCAATCTTCTGGGCCAAGGTTCACCCCTCCACTTT. V gene TRBV10-2 combines with J gene TRBJ1-6, with D uncertain. The CDR3 spans 14 residues. Trimming shortened V by 7 bases and J by 9 bases, and 16 bases separated the two germline ends. CDR1 and CDR2 from the germline V gene are WSHSY and SAAADI.

This clonotype came up many times. This chain joins TRBV27 and TRBJ1-6, with 9 nucleotides matching TRBD1. The trim removed 5 bases at V and 9 bases at J, leaving 8 bases unmatched. Germline V gene data show CDR1 as MNHEY and CDR2 as SMNVEV (reference sequence). This CDR3 is built from 15 residues. The CDR3 here is CASSPPGTGISPLHF. The CDR3, as DNA: TGTGCCAGCAGTCCCCCCGGGACAGGGATTTCACCCCTCCACTTT.

The genes are TRBV29-1 and TRBJ2-4; D call uncertain. Germline V lookup: CDR1 SQVTM, CDR2 ANQGSEA. CDR3 length: 13 amino acids. V was clipped by 1 base and J by 1 base, with 5 bases between them. The CDR3 region is CSVEAGAKNIQYF. In DNA, the CDR3 is TGCAGCGTTGAAGCAGGTGCCAAAAACATTCAGTACTTC.

This clonotype was observed many times. J is TRBJ2-7 and V is TRBV5-1; D is uncertain. CDR1 is SGHRS, CDR2 YFSETQ, per germline. This CDR3 has 17 residues. V shed 0 bases and J shed 2 bases, with 18 bases lying between them. The CDR3: CASSLASERDTTYEQYF. Written as DNA, the CDR3 is TGCGCCAGCAGCTTGGCCTCGGAGAGAGACACAACCTACGAGCAGTACTTC. Filled out from reference TRBV5-1 and TRBJ2-7, the complete variable domain reads KAGVTQTPRYLIKTRGQQVTLSCSPISGHRSVSWYQQTPGQGLQFLFEYFSETQRNKGNFPGRFSGRQFSNSRSEMNVSTLELGDSALYLCASSLASERDTTYEQYFGPGTRLTVT.

This clonotype was seen many times. V gene TRBV24-1 combines with J gene TRBJ2-1, with D unresolved. This CDR3 comprises 11 residues. Germline assignment: CDR1 KGHDR and CDR2 SFDVKD. V gave up 5 bases and J gave up 10 bases, with 8 bases separating them. The CDR3 DNA is TGTGCCACCAGTGCGAACGGGGAGCAGTTCTTC. It encodes CATSANGEQFF.

This clonotype appeared a few times. The chain joins TRBV27 to TRBJ1-6; D is undetermined. The length of the CDR3 is 15 residues. Looked up from germline, CDR1 is MNHEY and CDR2 is SMNVEV (reference sequence). Trimming shortened V by 1 base and J by 6 bases, and 10 bases separated the two germline ends. CDR3 protein: CASSLWRIGNSPLHF. CDR3 DNA: TGTGCCAGCAGTTTATGGAGGATTGGTAATTCACCCCTCCACTTT.

This clonotype has ten or more counts. This chain links TRBV3-1 with TRBJ1-4; D is uncertain. Germline V gene lookup returns CDR1 LGHDT and CDR2 YNNKEL (reference sequence). Trimming removed 4 bases from V and 4 bases from J, with 13 bases in between. This CDR3 is built from 15 residues. The CDR3 DNA sequence: TGTGCCAGCAGCCGAAGGGTGGGGTATAATGAAAAACTGTTTTTT. It encodes CASSRRVGYNEKLFF.

This clonotype was seen more than once but under ten times. This chain connects TRBV5-1 to TRBJ1-2, with D maybe TRBD1 (5 bases). Germline CDR1 SGHRS, CDR2 YFSETQ. The CDR3 loop spans 13 amino acids. The V gene lost 5 bases and the J gene lost 7 bases, with 15 bases spanning the gap. This chain's CDR3 is CASRFGGTSGYTF. The CDR3 DNA is TGCGCCAGCAGATTTGGGGGGACTAGTGGCTACACCTTC. Complete variable domain (other parts from reference TRBV5-1 and TRBJ1-2): KAGVTQTPRYLIKTRGQQVTLSCSPISGHRSVSWYQQTPGQGLQFLFEYFSETQRNKGNFPGRFSGRQFSNSRSEMNVSTLELGDSALYLCASRFGGTSGYTFGSGTRLTVV.

The rearrangement links TRBV2 to TRBJ2-2; D is unresolved. The CDR3 is made up of 11 amino acids. With 4 bases removed from V and 12 bases from J, the gap between germline ends came to 9 bases. CDR1 is SNHLY, CDR2 FYNNEI, per germline. The CDR3 region is CASSGVRKLFF. CDR3 DNA: TGTGCCAGCAGTGGGGTTCGGAAGCTGTTTTTT.

V usage is TRBV7-3 and J usage is TRBJ2-2; 13 nucleotides agree with TRBD2. The length of the CDR3 is 17 residues. Germline V gene data show CDR1 as SGHTA and CDR2 as FQGTGA. The V and J ends lost 6 bases and 2 bases, in that order; junction bases with no gene match: 6. Here the CDR3 reads CASSLTSGRANTGELFF. Here the CDR3 DNA reads TGTGCCAGCAGTCTAACTAGCGGGAGGGCCAACACCGGGGAGCTGTTTTTT.

This clonotype was counted a few times. The chain employs TRBV12-3 or TRBV12-4 and TRBJ1-4; maybe TRBD1 (5 bases). The CDR3 length is 15 residues. Trimming took off 3 bases at V and 4 bases at J, with 12 bases between the two ends. CDR3 DNA sequence: TGTGCCAGCAGTTTTCGCCGGGGCGGTAATGAAAAACTGTTTTTT. It encodes CASSFRRGGNEKLFF.